One and the same sample provided the 21 T cell receptor beta chains below, sequenced in a study of blood T cell repertoires in COVID-19. The protocol was immunoSEQ multiplex PCR, while the TCRdb copy is restricted to in-frame clones and leaves out a portion. The sample lists 20,000 to 25,000 clones; roughly 80% were seen once. Sample: peripheral blood. These receptors were obtained from a woman older than 75 with acute or convalescent COVID-19.

This rearrangement joins TRBV30 to TRBJ2-1; perhaps TRBD1 as D (6 bases). CDR1 and CDR2 from the germline V gene are GTSNPN and SVGIG (reference sequence). The CDR3 is made up of 12 amino acids. Trimming pared 3 bases from V and 6 bases from J, leaving 9 bases between. DNA for the CDR3: TGTGCCTGGAGGGACAGCGGCAATGAGCAGTTCTTC. It codes for CAWRDSGNEQFF.

The chain joins TRBV4-1 to TRBJ2-2; possibly TRBD1 for D (6 bases). There are 14 residues in the CDR3. Germline assignment: CDR1 MGHRA and CDR2 YSYEKL. Trimming took off 1 base at V and 4 bases at J, with 7 bases between the two ends. The CDR3: CASSQGGGTGELFF. CDR3 in DNA: TGCGCCAGCAGCCAAGGAGGGGGCACCGGGGAGCTGTTTTTT.

The chain carries TRBV5-4 and TRBJ2-7; 10 nucleotides align to TRBD2. The CDR3 has 16 amino acids. The trim removed 7 bases at V and 2 bases at J, leaving 12 bases unmatched. Germline V lookup: CDR1 SGHNT, CDR2 YYREEE (reference sequence). CDR3 residues: CASQRGLAGDTYEQYF. The CDR3 DNA sequence: TGTGCCAGCCAAAGGGGCCTAGCGGGGGACACCTACGAGCAGTACTTC.

The CDR3 region has the DNA TGTGCCAGCAGCTTAGCTTCCCTAGCGGGAGGGCGGGTCACCGGGGAGCTGTTTTTT. Protein product: CASSLASLAGGRVTGELFF. This sequence joins TRBV11-2 and TRBJ2-2, with 12 bases fitting TRBD2. With 1 base clipped from V and 4 bases from J, the junction kept 10 bases outside the gene matches. The CDR3 length is 19 residues. In germline, CDR1 is SGHAT, CDR2 FQNNGV.

CDR3 protein: CASSLKLYTGELFF. The DNA of the CDR3 is TGTGCCAGCAGCTTAAAACTGTACACCGGGGAGCTGTTTTTT. This chain joins TRBV7-3 and TRBJ2-2; D gene uncertain. V was cut by 1 base and J by 3 bases, with 6 bases left in between. From germline, CDR1 is SGHTA and CDR2 FQGTGA. This CDR3 spans 14 amino acids.

CDR3 nucleotide sequence: TGTGCCAGCACCCAGAGGCAGGGCCTGGATGAGCAGTTCTTC. Amino acids: CASTQRQGLDEQFF. This sequence joins TRBV3-1 (or the pseudogene TRBV3-2) and TRBJ2-1; perhaps TRBD1 as D (5 bases). The germline V gene has CDR1 LGHDT and CDR2 YNNKEL (reference sequence). The germline V and J ends were trimmed by 7 bases and 8 bases, with 18 bases remaining between them. The CDR3 consists of 14 residues.

The chain combines TRBV29-1 with TRBJ1-5; D remains ambiguous. V lost 6 bases and J 4 bases, leaving 13 bases between the germline ends. The germline CDR1 and CDR2 sequences are SQVTM and ANQGSEA. The CDR3 runs to 13 residues. The CDR3 DNA follows: TGCAGCGTGACCTCAGGTGGTAATCAGCCCCAGCATTTT. It codes for CSVTSGGNQPQHF.

This clone was observed a few times. This chain links TRBV19 with TRBJ1-5; weak D call: TRBD1 (5 bases). The CDR3 is 13 residues long. The ends were cut back, 5 bases at V and 1 base at J, with 6 bases in the middle. Germline V gene lookup returns CDR1 LNHDA and CDR2 SQIVND (reference sequence). In DNA form, the CDR3 reads TGTGCCAGTAGTTCAGGGAGCAATCAGCCCCAGCATTTT. As protein: CASSSGSNQPQHF.

This CDR3 is CASSRDRGSDTQYF. DNA for the CDR3: TGTGCCAGCAGCCGGGACAGGGGGTCGGATACGCAGTATTTT. The V gene is TRBV6-4, the J gene TRBJ2-3; 11 nucleotides agree with TRBD1. CDR1 MRHNA and CDR2 SNTAGT come from the germline V gene. The ends lost 6 bases at V and 6 bases at J; junction bases unmatched: 5. This CDR3 region has 14 residues.

The V and J genes are TRBV28 and TRBJ1-6; 7 nucleotides agree with TRBD1. The germline V gene encodes CDR1 MDHEN and CDR2 SYDVKM. This CDR3 spans 15 amino acids. V lost 7 bases and J lost 0; bases outside the gene matches: 3. In DNA, the CDR3 is TGTGCCAGCAATTCAGGGGGCTCCTATAATTCACCCCTCCACTTT. Translated, it gives CASNSGGSYNSPLHF.

The chain joins TRBV6-1 to TRBJ1-1; the match to TRBD1 covers 9 bases. V was clipped by 2 bases and J by 3 bases; unmatched bases: 13. This CDR3 comprises 18 residues. Per the germline V gene, CDR1 is MNHNS and CDR2 is SASEGT. Written as DNA, the CDR3 is TGTGCCAGCAGTGAAATCGGGACAGGGACCTTAGGGTACACTGAAGCTTTCTTT. Protein: CASSEIGTGTLGYTEAFF.

J is TRBJ1-1 and V is TRBV11-1; unclear D gene. Per the germline V gene, CDR1 is SGHAT and CDR2 is FQDESV (reference sequence). The CDR3 runs to 13 residues. The germline V and J ends were trimmed by 1 base and 1 base, with 4 bases remaining between them. The DNA of the CDR3 is TGTGCCAGCAGCTTAGACAGGAACACTGAAGCTTTCTTT. This sequence encodes CASSLDRNTEAFF.

The chain links TRBV2 to TRBJ1-2, with D possibly TRBD1 on 5 matching bases. Looked up from germline, CDR1 is SNHLY and CDR2 is FYNNEI. The CDR3 loop spans 13 amino acids. V lost 9 bases and J lost 8, with 19 bases in between. In DNA form, the CDR3 reads TGTGCCAGTTGGGGCTCTACCTATGAAGGCTACACCTTC. This gives the protein CASWGSTYEGYTF.

In its sample, this clone was seen a few times. The chain couples TRBV24-1 to TRBJ1-5; tentative D call: TRBD1 (6 bases). With 7 bases removed from V and 1 base from J, the gap between germline ends came to 16 bases. The CDR3 totals 16 residues. Germline V lookup: CDR1 KGHDR, CDR2 SFDVKD. In DNA form, the CDR3 reads TGTGCCACCAGACGGGACACCCTAAGGAGCAATCAGCCCCAGCATTTT. It translates to CATRRDTLRSNQPQHF.

This sequence joins TRBV5-4 and TRBJ1-2; 8 positions match TRBD1. With 0 bases clipped from V and 6 bases from J, the junction kept 10 bases outside the gene matches. Germline loops: CDR1 SGHNT, CDR2 YYREEE (reference sequence). The CDR3 extends over 16 amino acids. The CDR3 spells CASSLGLGQGSHGYTF. CDR3 in DNA: TGTGCCAGCAGCTTGGGGCTTGGACAGGGAAGCCATGGCTACACCTTC.

This chain links TRBV4-1 with TRBJ2-5; no firm D call. The CDR3 runs to 14 residues. The germline V gene has CDR1 MGHRA and CDR2 YSYEKL. V lost 1 base and J lost 5, with 11 bases in between. The CDR3 protein is CASSQGPRTETQYF. For the CDR3, the DNA is TGCGCCAGCAGCCAAGGTCCTAGAACCGAGACCCAGTACTTC.

The J gene is TRBJ1-2, the V gene TRBV15; 8 bases fit TRBD1. The trim removed 3 bases at V and 2 bases at J, leaving 11 bases unmatched. Germline V gene lookup returns CDR1 LNHNV and CDR2 YYDKDF (reference sequence). The CDR3 spans 17 residues. The CDR3: CATSRGGTGGTNYGYTF. The CDR3 DNA reads TGTGCCACCAGCAGGGGTGGGACAGGAGGCACCAACTATGGCTACACCTTC.

The chain employs TRBV4-2 and TRBJ1-6, with D unclear. The length of the CDR3 is 14 residues. Germline CDR1 and CDR2: LGHNA and YNFKEQ. Trimming left V 3 bases short and J 7 bases short, with 10 bases between. For the CDR3, the DNA is TGTGCCAGCAGCCACAGAGGAGGGAATTCACCCCTCCACTTT. This gives the protein CASSHRGGNSPLHF.

This chain's CDR3 is CAWSDPLAGGLETQYF. CDR3 DNA: TGTGCCTGGAGTGACCCCCTAGCGGGGGGGCTGGAGACCCAGTACTTC. This chain links TRBV30 with TRBJ2-5, with 12 bases identical to TRBD2. Trimming took 1 base from V and 5 from J; bases not matched to a gene: 8. The CDR3 runs 16 residues. The germline gives CDR1 GTSNPN, CDR2 SVGIG (reference sequence).

The chain has TRBV4-1 and TRBJ2-3, with 8 bases fitting TRBD2. Germline V CDR1 and CDR2: MGHRA, YSYEKL. The V gene end was trimmed by 1 base and the J gene end by 3 bases; junction bases not matched to a gene: 6. This CDR3 contains 16 residues. The CDR3 sequence: CASSQVGAGATDTQYF. As DNA, the CDR3 is TGCGCCAGCAGCCAAGTAGGAGCGGGAGCTACAGATACGCAGTATTTT.

The chain joins TRBV5-1 to TRBJ1-4, with D possibly being TRBD1 (5 bases). The CDR3 contains 15 residues. Trimming shortened V by 4 bases and J by 7 bases, and 17 bases separated the two germline ends. Germline CDR1 reads SGHRS; CDR2 reads YFSETQ. DNA of the CDR3: TGCGCCAGCAGCGCTAACGTGGGGCGATTTGAAAAACTGTTTTTT. Translating gives CASSANVGRFEKLFF.